This TCR beta chain appears in the sequencing data of a study of T cell changes during pregnancy in multiple sclerosis. Generated by immunoSEQ multiplex PCR, the TCRdb table keeps only in-frame clones and is missing some. The repertoire has about 50,000 clones, 92% of them found once; the top ten carry 0.39%. The germline V gene encodes CDR1 SNHLY and CDR2 FYNNEI. The CDR3 extends over 14 amino acids. V dropped 6 bases and J dropped 6 bases, with 15 bases sitting between them. The J gene is TRBJ1-5, the V gene TRBV2, with D possibly TRBD1 on 6 matching bases. The receptor comes from a female donor with multiple sclerosis, enrolled in a pregnancy study. Source: CD4+ T cells from peripheral blood mononuclear cells, taken after pregnancy. CDR3: CASSAQGFVQPQHF. The CDR3 region has the DNA TGTGCCAGCAGCGCACAGGGTTTTGTTCAGCCCCAGCATTTT.